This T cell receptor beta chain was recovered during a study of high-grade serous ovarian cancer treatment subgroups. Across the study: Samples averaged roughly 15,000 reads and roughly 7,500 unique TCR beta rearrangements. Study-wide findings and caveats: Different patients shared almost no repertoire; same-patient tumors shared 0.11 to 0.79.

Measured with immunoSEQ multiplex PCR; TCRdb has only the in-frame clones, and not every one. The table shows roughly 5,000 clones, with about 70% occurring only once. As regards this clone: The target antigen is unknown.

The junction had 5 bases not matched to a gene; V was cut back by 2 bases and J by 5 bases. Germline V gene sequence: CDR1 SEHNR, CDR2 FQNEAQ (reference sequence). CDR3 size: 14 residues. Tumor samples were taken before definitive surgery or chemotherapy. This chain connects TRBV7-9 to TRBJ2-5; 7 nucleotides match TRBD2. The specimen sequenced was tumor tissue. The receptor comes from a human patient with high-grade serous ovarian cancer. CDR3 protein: CASSLMTSRETQYF. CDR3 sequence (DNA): TGTGCCAGCAGCTTAATGACTAGCAGGGAGACCCAGTACTTC.